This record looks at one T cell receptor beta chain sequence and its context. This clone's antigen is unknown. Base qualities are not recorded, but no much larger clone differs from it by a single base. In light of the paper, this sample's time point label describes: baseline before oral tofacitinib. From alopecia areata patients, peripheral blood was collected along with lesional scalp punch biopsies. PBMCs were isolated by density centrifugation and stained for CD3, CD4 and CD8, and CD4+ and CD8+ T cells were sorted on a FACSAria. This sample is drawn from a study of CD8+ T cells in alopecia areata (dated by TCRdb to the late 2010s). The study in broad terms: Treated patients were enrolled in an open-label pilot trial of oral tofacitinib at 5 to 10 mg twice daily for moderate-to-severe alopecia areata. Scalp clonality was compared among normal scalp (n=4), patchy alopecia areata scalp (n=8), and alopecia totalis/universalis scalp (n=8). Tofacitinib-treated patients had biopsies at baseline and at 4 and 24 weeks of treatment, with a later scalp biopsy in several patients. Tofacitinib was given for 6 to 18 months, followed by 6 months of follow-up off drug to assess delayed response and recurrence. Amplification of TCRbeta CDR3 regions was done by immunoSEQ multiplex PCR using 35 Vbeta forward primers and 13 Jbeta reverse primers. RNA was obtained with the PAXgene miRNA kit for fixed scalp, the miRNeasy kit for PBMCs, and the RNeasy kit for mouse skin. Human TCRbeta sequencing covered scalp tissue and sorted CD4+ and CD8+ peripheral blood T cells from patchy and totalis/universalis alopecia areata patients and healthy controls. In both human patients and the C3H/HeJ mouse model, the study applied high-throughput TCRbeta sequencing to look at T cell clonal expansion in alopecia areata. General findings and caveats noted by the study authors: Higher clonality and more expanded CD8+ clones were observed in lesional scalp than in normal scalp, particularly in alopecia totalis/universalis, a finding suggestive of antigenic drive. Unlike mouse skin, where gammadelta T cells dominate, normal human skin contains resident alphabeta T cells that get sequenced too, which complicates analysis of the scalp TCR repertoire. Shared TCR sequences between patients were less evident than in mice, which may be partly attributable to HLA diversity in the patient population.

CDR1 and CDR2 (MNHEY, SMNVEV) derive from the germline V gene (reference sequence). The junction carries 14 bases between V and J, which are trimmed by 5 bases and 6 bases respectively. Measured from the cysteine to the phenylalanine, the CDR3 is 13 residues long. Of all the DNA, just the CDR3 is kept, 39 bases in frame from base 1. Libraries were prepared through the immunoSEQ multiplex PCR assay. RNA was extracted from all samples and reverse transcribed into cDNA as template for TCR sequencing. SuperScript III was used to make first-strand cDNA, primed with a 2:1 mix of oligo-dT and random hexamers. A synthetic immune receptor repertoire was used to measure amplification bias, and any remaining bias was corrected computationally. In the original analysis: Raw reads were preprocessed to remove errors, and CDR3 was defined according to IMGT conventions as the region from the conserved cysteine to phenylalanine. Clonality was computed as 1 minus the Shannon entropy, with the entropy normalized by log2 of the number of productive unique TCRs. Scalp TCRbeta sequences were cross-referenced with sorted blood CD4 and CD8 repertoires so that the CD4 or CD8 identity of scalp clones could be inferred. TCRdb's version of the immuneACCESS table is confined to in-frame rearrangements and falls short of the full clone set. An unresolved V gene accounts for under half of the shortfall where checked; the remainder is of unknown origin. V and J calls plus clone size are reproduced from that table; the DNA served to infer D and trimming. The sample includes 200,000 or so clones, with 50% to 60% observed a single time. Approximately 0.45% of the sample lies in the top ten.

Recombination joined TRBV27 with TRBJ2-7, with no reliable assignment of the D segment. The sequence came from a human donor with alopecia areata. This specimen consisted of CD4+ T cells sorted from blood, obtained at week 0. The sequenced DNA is TGTGCCAGCAGTCTCCAGCAGGTTTCCGAGCAGTACTTC. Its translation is CASSLQQVSEQYF.